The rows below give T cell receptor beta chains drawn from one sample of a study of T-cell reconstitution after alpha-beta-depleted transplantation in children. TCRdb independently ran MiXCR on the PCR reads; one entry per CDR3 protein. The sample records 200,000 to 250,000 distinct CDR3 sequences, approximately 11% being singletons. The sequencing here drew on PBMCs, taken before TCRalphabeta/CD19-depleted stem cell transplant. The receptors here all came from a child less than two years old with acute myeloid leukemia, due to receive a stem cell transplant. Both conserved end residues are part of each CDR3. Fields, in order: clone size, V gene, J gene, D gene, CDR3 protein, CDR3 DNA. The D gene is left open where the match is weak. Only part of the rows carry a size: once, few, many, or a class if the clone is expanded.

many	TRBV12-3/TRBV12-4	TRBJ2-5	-	CASTWAQETQYF	TGTGCCAGCACGTGGGCCCAAGAGACCCAGTACTTC
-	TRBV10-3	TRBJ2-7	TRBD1	CAISRTGENEQYF	TGTGCCATCAGCCGGACAGGGGAAAACGAGCAGTACTTC
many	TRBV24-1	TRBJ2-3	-	CATSDPTAPSTDTQYF	TGTGCCACCAGTGATCCGACAGCCCCTAGCACAGATACGCAGTATTTT
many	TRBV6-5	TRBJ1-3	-	CASSYFGGNTIYF	TGTGCCAGCAGTTACTTTGGCGGAAACACCATATATTTT
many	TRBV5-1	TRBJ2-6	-	CASSSAGIGANVLTF	TGCGCCAGCAGCTCGGCGGGGATAGGGGCCAACGTCCTGACTTTC
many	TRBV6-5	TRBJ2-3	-	CASRPLRRYGTDTQYF	TGTGCCAGCCGACCTCTTCGGCGGTACGGCACAGATACGCAGTATTTT
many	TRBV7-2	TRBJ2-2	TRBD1	CASSLTGQGTGELFF	TGTGCCAGCAGCTTGACGGGACAGGGGACCGGGGAGCTGTTTTTT
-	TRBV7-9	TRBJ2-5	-	CASSLSVGRETQYF	TGTGCCAGCAGCTTATCGGTCGGCCGGGAGACCCAGTACTTC
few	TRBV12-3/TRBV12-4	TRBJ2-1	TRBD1	CASSFGDSPTYNEQFF	TGTGCCAGCAGTTTTGGGGACAGCCCGACCTACAATGAGCAGTTCTTC
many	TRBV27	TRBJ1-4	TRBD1	CASRPLYRGRPEKLFF	TGTGCCAGCAGACCGCTGTACAGGGGGCGGCCAGAAAAACTGTTTTTT
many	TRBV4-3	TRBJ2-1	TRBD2	CASSQDKREKGNEQFF	TGCGCCAGCAGCCAAGATAAGCGGGAGAAAGGCAATGAGCAGTTCTTC
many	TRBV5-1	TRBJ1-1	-	CASSSDTDTEAFF	TGCGCCAGCAGCTCTGACACAGACACTGAAGCTTTCTTT
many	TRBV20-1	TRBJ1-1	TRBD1	CSARGPGQFAEAFF	TGCAGTGCTAGGGGACCGGGACAGTTCGCTGAAGCTTTCTTT
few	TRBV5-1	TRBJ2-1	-	CASSLEGGLVNEQFF	TGCGCCAGCAGCTTGGAGGGGGGACTTGTTAATGAGCAGTTCTTC
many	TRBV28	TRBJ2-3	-	CASRIPLSNAQYF	TGTGCCAGCAGGATCCCTTTAAGTAATGCGCAGTATTTT
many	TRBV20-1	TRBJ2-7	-	CSAVRTVNYEQYF	TGCAGTGCTGTGCGGACAGTTAACTACGAGCAGTACTTC
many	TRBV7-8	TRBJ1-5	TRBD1	CASSPRTGRGNQPQHF	TGTGCCAGCAGCCCTCGGACAGGGAGGGGCAATCAGCCCCAGCATTTT
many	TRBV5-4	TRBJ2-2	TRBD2	CASSRSTSWDTGELFF	TGTGCCAGCAGTCGGTCGACTAGCTGGGACACCGGGGAGCTGTTTTTT
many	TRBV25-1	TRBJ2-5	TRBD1	CASSPRVPTGDQTQYF	TGTGCCAGCAGTCCTAGGGTCCCGACAGGGGACCAGACCCAGTACTTC
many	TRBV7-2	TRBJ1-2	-	CASSYRDGYTF	TGTGCCAGCAGCTACAGGGATGGCTACACCTTC
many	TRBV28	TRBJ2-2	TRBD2	CASSPGGGDTGELFF	TGTGCCAGCAGCCCCGGCGGGGGTGACACCGGGGAGCTGTTTTTT
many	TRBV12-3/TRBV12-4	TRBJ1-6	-	CASSTGPPLHF	TGTGCCAGCAGCACAGGGCCACCCCTCCACTTT
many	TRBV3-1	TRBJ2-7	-	CASSQVHKYYEQYF	TGTGCCAGCAGCCAAGTCCACAAATACTACGAGCAGTACTTC
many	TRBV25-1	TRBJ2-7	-	CASSYASAYEQYF	TGTGCCAGCAGTTACGCCAGCGCGTACGAGCAGTACTTC
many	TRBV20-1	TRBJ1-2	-	CSARDRGGTGYTF	TGCAGTGCTAGAGATCGCGGGGGAACTGGCTACACCTTC
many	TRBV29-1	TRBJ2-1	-	CSVEDRQGNEQFF	TGCAGCGTTGAAGATCGGCAGGGCAATGAGCAGTTCTTC
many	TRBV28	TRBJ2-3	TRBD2	CASSFQGLAGPRDTQYF	TGTGCCAGCAGTTTCCAAGGACTAGCGGGGCCTCGGGATACGCAGTATTTT
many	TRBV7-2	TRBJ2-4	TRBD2	CASSLGGTLQYF	TGTGCCAGCAGCTTGGGGGGGACCCTTCAGTACTTC
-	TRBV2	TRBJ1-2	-	CASSEEGPQHNYGYTF	TGTGCCAGCAGTGAAGAGGGGCCCCAGCATAACTATGGCTACACCTTC
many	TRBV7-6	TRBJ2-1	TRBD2	CASSLMGGSGRVDEQFF	TGTGCCAGCAGCTTAATGGGGGGTAGCGGGAGAGTTGATGAGCAGTTCTTC
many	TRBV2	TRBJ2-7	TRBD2	CASSEDWLAGGTF	TGTGCCAGCAGTGAAGATTGGCTAGCGGGGGGGACCTTC
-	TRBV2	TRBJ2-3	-	CTSRINPTDTQYF	TGTACCAGCAGAATAAATCCCACAGATACGCAGTATTTT
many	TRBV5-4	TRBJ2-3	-	CASSLKQIADTQYF	TGTGCCAGCAGCTTAAAGCAAATCGCCGATACGCAGTATTTT
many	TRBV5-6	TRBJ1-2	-	CASSPGLTNYGYTF	TGTGCCAGCAGCCCTGGACTGACTAACTATGGCTACACCTTC
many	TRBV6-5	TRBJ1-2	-	CASSYSSGSGYGYTF	TGTGCCAGCAGTTACTCTTCCGGGAGCGGCTATGGCTACACCTTC
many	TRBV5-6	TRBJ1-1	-	CASSLALRLENTEAFF	TGTGCCAGCAGCTTGGCTCTTAGGTTGGAGAACACTGAAGCTTTCTTT
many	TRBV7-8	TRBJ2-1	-	CASSSIGSIPLF	TGTGCCAGCAGCTCAATCGGATCTATCCCCCTCTTC
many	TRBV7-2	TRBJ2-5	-	CASSLWQQETQYF	TGTGCCAGCAGCCTTTGGCAGCAAGAGACCCAGTACTTC
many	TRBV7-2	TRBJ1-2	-	CASSLETGTPYGYTF	TGTGCCAGCAGCTTAGAAACAGGGACTCCCTATGGCTACACCTTC
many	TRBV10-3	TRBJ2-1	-	CAISEGRKVSNEQFF	TGTGCCATCAGTGAAGGCAGGAAGGTGTCCAATGAGCAGTTCTTC
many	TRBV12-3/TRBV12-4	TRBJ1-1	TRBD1	CASTLTGGYTEAFF	TGTGCCAGCACCCTGACAGGGGGCTACACTGAAGCTTTCTTT
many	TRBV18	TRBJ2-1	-	CASSPGAPNEQFF	TGTGCCAGCTCGCCCGGGGCCCCGAATGAGCAGTTCTTC
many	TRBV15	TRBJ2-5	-	CATSNSGTQYF	TGTGCCACCAGCAACTCAGGGACCCAGTACTTC
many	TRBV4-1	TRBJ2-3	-	CASSLEGARGPDTQYF	TGCGCCAGCAGCCTTGAGGGGGCCCGGGGGCCAGATACGCAGTATTTT
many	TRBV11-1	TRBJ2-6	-	CASSNGGAGANVLTF	TGTGCCAGCAGCAATGGGGGTGCAGGGGCCAACGTCCTGACTTTC
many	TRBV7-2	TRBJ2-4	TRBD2	CASSSGLEGNIQYF	TGTGCCAGCAGCTCGGGACTAGAGGGAAACATTCAGTACTTC
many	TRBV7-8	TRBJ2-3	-	CASSFQEGVKDTQYF	TGTGCCAGCAGCTTCCAAGAGGGGGTCAAAGATACGCAGTATTTT
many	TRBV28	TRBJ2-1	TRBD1	CASSSPGQGADEQFF	TGTGCCAGCAGTTCGCCGGGACAGGGGGCCGATGAGCAGTTCTTC
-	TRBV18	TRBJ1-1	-	CASSPATGQPEAFF	TGTGCCAGCTCCCCGGCCACAGGACAACCTGAAGCTTTCTTT
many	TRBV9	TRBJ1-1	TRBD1	CASSATTGLNTEAFF	TGTGCCAGCAGCGCGACGACAGGGCTGAACACTGAAGCTTTCTTT
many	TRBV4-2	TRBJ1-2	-	CASSPRGGASYGYTF	TGTGCCAGCAGCCCGCGTGGGGGGGCGTCCTATGGCTACACCTTC
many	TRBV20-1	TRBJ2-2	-	CSARGYPGELFF	TGCAGTGCTAGGGGCTATCCCGGGGAGCTGTTTTTT
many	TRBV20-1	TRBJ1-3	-	CSARDEWSGRNTIYF	TGCAGTGCTAGAGACGAGTGGTCAGGGAGGAACACCATATATTTT
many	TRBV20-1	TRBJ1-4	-	CSAEAGREEKLFF	TGCAGTGCCGAGGCAGGGAGGGAGGAAAAACTGTTTTTT
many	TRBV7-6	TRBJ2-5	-	CASSLDSRETQYF	TGTGCCAGCAGCTTAGACAGTAGGGAGACCCAGTACTTC
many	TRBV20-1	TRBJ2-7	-	CSAGLPTVYEQYF	TGCAGTGCTGGCCTACCGACAGTTTACGAGCAGTACTTC
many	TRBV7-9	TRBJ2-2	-	CASSGRPVDTGELFF	TGTGCCAGCAGCGGGAGACCGGTAGACACCGGGGAGCTGTTTTTT
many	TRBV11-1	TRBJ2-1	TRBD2	CASSLGLTSGRPTDEQFF	TGTGCCAGCAGCTTAGGCCTGACTAGCGGGAGACCGACCGATGAGCAGTTCTTC